Given below is one TCR beta chain in context. What it binds is not known. Method: immunoSEQ multiplex PCR; TCRdb's copy keeps in-frame clones and lacks some. In the table there are roughly 99,000 clones, approximately 90% of which are singletons. The CDR3 has 18 amino acids. Trimming removed 1 base from V and 2 bases from J; junction bases left unmatched: 12. The germline gives CDR1 MNHNS, CDR2 SASEGT. The record originates from a study of graft-versus-host responses after intestinal transplantation. At the level of the study: Transplantation in recipients was multivisceral, liver-intestinal, or isolated intestinal. Uniformly, recipients were administered anti-thymocyte globulin induction with subsequent tacrolimus and steroids for roughly three years. Findings and caveats of the study: GvH clone levels peaked in circulation, and this peak was associated with early post-transplant HvG declines. Some GvH clones appeared in ileal mucosa or blood before recipient bone marrow.

The receptor's source is a human donor who was the organ donor for an intestinal transplant. V usage is TRBV6-1 and J usage is TRBJ2-7; 9 nucleotides line up with TRBD1. The source material was unstimulated CD8+ T cells sorted from spleen or lymph node cells, sampled before transplant. The CDR3 DNA reads TGTGCCAGCAGTGAAGGGATACAGGGGGCGCTGGGCACCTACGAGCAGTACTTC. Amino acids: CASSEGIQGALGTYEQYF.